This T cell receptor beta chain was sequenced for a study of cytomegalovirus exposure and HLA in healthy donors. Broader study findings: There were some public TCRs occurring in many donors, but most TCR sequences were rare. There were a few CMV-associated chains whose specificity for CMV antigens was confirmed in vitro. 164 TCR beta chains were listed as cytomegalovirus-associated.

Sequencing was performed with immunoSEQ multiplex PCR; in TCRdb, only in-frame clones are kept and a portion is missing. The sample contains 85,000 to 120,000 clones, 85% to 95% of which appear only once. This CDR3 contains 15 residues. Germline-derived CDR1 and CDR2 are KGHSH and LQKENI. The V gene lost 1 base and the J gene lost 5 bases, with 14 bases spanning the gap. In regard to this clone: Its antigen remains unidentified.

The 120-subject validation cohort, separate from the roughly 700-subject first cohort, included the donors. This receptor was obtained from a woman under 30 in good health and CMV-seronegative. The chain employs TRBV18 and TRBJ2-5; D is perhaps TRBD2 (5 bases). The material sequenced was PBMCs. CDR3 sequence (DNA): TGTGCCAGCTCACCACGTCTCTCGGGCGGGGAGACCCAGTACTTC. Its translation: CASSPRLSGGETQYF.